This T cell receptor (beta chain) was sequenced during a study of OX40 agonist ivuxolimab in advanced cancers. Study-wide background: Therapy given before enrollment (anti-PD-1, anti-PD-L1 or anti-CTLA-4) was allowed, and 40% to 50% had some.

Germline-derived CDR1 and CDR2 are LNHNV and YYDKDF (reference sequence). V lost 3 bases and J 3 bases, leaving 15 bases between the germline ends. This CDR3 has 15 residues. Profiling relied on immunoSEQ multiplex PCR, and the TCRdb table lists in-frame clones only, not all of them. The sample lists fewer than 55,000 clones, 80% to 90% occurring once. The V call is TRBV15, the J call TRBJ2-7; D tentatively reads TRBD1 or TRBD2 (5 bases each). The specimen was CD4+ or CD8+ T cells sorted from blood, collected in a trial of the OX40 agonist ivuxolimab. This TCR derives from an adult with an advanced solid tumor such as melanoma, head and neck, liver or kidney cancer. This chain's CDR3 is CATSRQTVGGYEQYF. The CDR3 bases are TGTGCCACCAGCAGGCAGACAGTAGGAGGCTACGAGCAGTACTTC.